The 31 T cell receptor beta chains listed next were all sequenced from one sample in a study of blood T cell repertoires in COVID-19. Some clones are missing from TCRdb's copy, which holds only in-frame ones; the method was immunoSEQ multiplex PCR. The table shows some 30,000 clones, with over 85% occurring only once. The sequencing input was peripheral blood. These receptors came from a man in his sixties or seventies with active or convalescent COVID-19.

The V gene is TRBV6-1, the J gene TRBJ2-1; 8 bases are a match to TRBD2. V gave up 2 bases and J gave up 6 bases; unmatched junction bases: 15. From germline, CDR1 is MNHNS and CDR2 SASEGT. The CDR3 has 18 amino acids. The CDR3 spells CASSELAGMTSAFNEQFF. As DNA, the CDR3 is TGTGCCAGCAGTGAACTGGCAGGGATGACTAGCGCCTTCAATGAGCAGTTCTTC.

The chain combines TRBV3-1 (or the pseudogene TRBV3-2) with TRBJ1-3, with a possible D match to TRBD1 (5 bases). Trimming left V 5 bases short and J 4 bases short, with 12 bases between. Germline V gives CDR1 LGHDT, CDR2 YNNKEL (reference sequence). CDR3 size: 14 residues. The CDR3 DNA follows: TGTGCCAGCAGCGAGGGACTTCAAGGAAACACCATATATTTT. It is translated as CASSEGLQGNTIYF.

The chain combines TRBV6-2 or TRBV6-3 with TRBJ2-5; weak D call: TRBD2 (5 bases). The V gene lost 2 bases and the J gene lost 5 bases, with 9 bases spanning the gap. Per the germline V gene, CDR1 is MNHEY and CDR2 is SVGEGT. The CDR3 loop spans 13 amino acids. The CDR3, as DNA: TGTGCCAGCAGTTACCCCCGCGGGGAGACCCAGTACTTC. Translated: CASSYPRGETQYF.

The V gene is TRBV21-1, the J gene TRBJ2-7; TRBD2, the table's D call, lacks a check against the DNA. TRBV21-1 is deemed a pseudogene. The CDR3 loop spans 11 amino acids. The CDR3 coding sequence is TGTGCCAGCAGCCCCGAGGACGAGCAGTACGTC. It specifies CASSPEDEQYV.

The chain recombines TRBV5-6 with TRBJ2-5; TRBD2 agrees at 7 bases. CDR1 SGHDT and CDR2 YYEEEE come from the germline V gene. The CDR3 contains 15 residues. The J segment lost 0 bases and the V segment lost 3 bases, leaving 5 bases of the junction unmatched. The CDR3 loop reads CASSSGGSYQETQYF. CDR3 in DNA: TGTGCCAGCAGCTCCGGCGGGAGTTACCAAGAGACCCAGTACTTC.

The rearrangement links TRBV7-3 to TRBJ2-2, with D possibly TRBD1 on 6 matching bases. From germline, CDR1 is SGHTA and CDR2 FQGTGA. Trimming removed 5 bases at V and 2 bases at J, with 12 bases between. The CDR3 loop spans 15 amino acids. CDR3 sequence reads: CASSPPGHNTGELFF. DNA of the CDR3: TGTGCCAGCAGCCCCCCGGGACATAACACCGGGGAGCTGTTTTTT.

The CDR3 nucleotides read TGTGCCAGTAGTGTCACAGGGGGCTCGGGGGCTGAAGCTTTCTTT. Translated, it gives CASSVTGGSGAEAFF. The chain combines TRBV19 with TRBJ1-1; 9 bases match TRBD1. The ends lost 5 bases at V and 6 bases at J; junction bases unmatched: 10. Germline CDR1 is LNHDA and CDR2 is SQIVND (reference sequence). The CDR3 sequence is 15 residues long.

The chain links TRBV7-8 to TRBJ1-2, with 8 bases lining up with TRBD1. Trimming at V came to 1 base and at J to 9 bases, leaving 13 bases not matched to a gene. The germline CDR1 and CDR2 sequences are SGHVS and FQNEAQ. The CDR3 runs to 16 residues. CDR3 sequence: CASSLEYSGGVDSYTF. The CDR3 DNA reads TGTGCCAGCAGCTTAGAGTATTCAGGGGGCGTTGACAGCTACACCTTC. The entire variable domain, with the rest obtained from reference TRBV7-8 and TRBJ1-2, is as follows: GAGVSQSPRYKVAKRGQDVALRCDPISGHVSLFWYQQALGQGPEFLTYFQNEAQLDKSGLPSDRFFAERPEGSVSTLKIQRTQQEDSAVYLCASSLEYSGGVDSYTFGSGTRLTVV.

V and J are TRBV12-3 or TRBV12-4 and TRBJ1-2; D is uncertain. This CDR3 comprises 13 residues. Trimming took 5 bases from V and 6 from J, leaving 13 bases between them. CDR3 DNA sequence: TGTGCCAGCAGTCATTATAGTAGCGATGGCTACACCTTC. Translation gives CASSHYSSDGYTF.

In this sample, this clone turned up a few times. This sample includes further DNA sequences coding for the same CDR3. The V call is TRBV20-1, the J call TRBJ1-1; D uncertain. Germline CDR1 reads DFQATT; CDR2 reads SNEGSKA (reference sequence). V shed 0 bases and J shed 10 bases, with 9 bases lying between them. CDR3 length equals 11 residues. The CDR3 sequence: CSARDQAGAFF. The CDR3 coding sequence is TGCAGTGCTAGAGATCAAGCCGGAGCTTTCTTT.

CDR3 DNA sequence: TGTGCCTGGAGTCCAGGGGCGTCCTACAATGAGCAGTTCTTC. It encodes CAWSPGASYNEQFF. This chain connects TRBV30 to TRBJ2-1; D perhaps matches TRBD1 (6 bases). Between the trimmed V and J ends, which lost 2 bases and 1 base, there was a span of 9 bases. Germline V lookup: CDR1 GTSNPN, CDR2 SVGIG (reference sequence). The length of the CDR3 is 14 residues.

The rearrangement links TRBV4-1 to TRBJ1-2; D might be TRBD1 (6 bases). CDR1 is MGHRA, CDR2 YSYEKL, per germline. The CDR3 is 15 residues long. V was clipped by 0 bases and J by 8 bases, with 16 bases between them. Here the CDR3 DNA reads TGCGCCAGCAGCCAAGATCTTTCAGGGGTTCGGGGCTACACCTTC. It translates to CASSQDLSGVRGYTF.

This chain uses TRBV5-1 with TRBJ2-5, with 8 bases aligning to TRBD2. Losses at the gene ends were 0 bases for V and 1 base for J; bases not matched to a gene: 5. This CDR3 spans 16 amino acids. The germline V gene encodes CDR1 SGHRS and CDR2 YFSETQ. As DNA, the CDR3 is TGCGCCAGCAGCTTGGATAGCGGGACGGGCCAAGAGACCCAGTACTTC. Translating gives CASSLDSGTGQETQYF.

This clone has just one count. The rearrangement links TRBV6-4 to TRBJ2-2; 7 bases fit TRBD1. From germline, CDR1 is MRHNA and CDR2 SNTAGT. The CDR3 loop spans 14 amino acids. J gave up 4 bases and V 8 bases, and 7 bases lay outside the gene matches. CDR3 residues: CASRAAGGTGELFF. CDR3 in DNA: TGTGCCAGCCGAGCGGCAGGGGGCACCGGGGAGCTGTTTTTT.

The chain couples TRBV9 to TRBJ1-6; D remains ambiguous. Germline CDR1 and CDR2: SGDLS and YYNGEE. CDR3 length: 14 amino acids. Trimming stripped 0 bases from V and 6 bases from J, with 7 bases between. The CDR3 sequence: CASSVGQPNSPLHF. For the CDR3, the DNA is TGTGCCAGCAGCGTAGGGCAACCTAATTCACCCCTCCACTTT.

The gene calls are TRBV3-1 (or the pseudogene TRBV3-2) and TRBJ1-2, with 7 bases lining up with TRBD1. Trimming at V came to 4 bases and at J to 0 bases, leaving 5 bases not matched to a gene. Germline V gene lookup returns CDR1 LGHDT and CDR2 YNNKEL (reference sequence). The CDR3 sequence is 15 residues long. The CDR3: CASSPRQGANYGYTF. The DNA for the CDR3 is TGTGCCAGCAGCCCCAGACAGGGAGCTAACTATGGCTACACCTTC.

The V call is TRBV18, the J call TRBJ2-1; TRBD1 aligns across 9 bases. After removal of 10 bases from V and 3 bases from J, the junction contained 7 bases not matched to a gene. Germline-derived CDR1 and CDR2 are KGHSH and LQKENI. The CDR3 consists of 14 residues. CDR3: CATTGQGNYNEQFF. As DNA, the CDR3 is TGTGCCACTACGGGACAGGGTAACTACAATGAGCAGTTCTTC.

The V call is TRBV19, the J call TRBJ2-5; a weak D match, TRBD2 (5 bases). The germline gives CDR1 LNHDA, CDR2 SQIVND (reference sequence). The CDR3 has 15 amino acids. V was pared by 1 base and J by 5 bases, with 14 bases between. The CDR3 spells CASSIGRTSTETQYF. The CDR3 region has the DNA TGTGCCAGTAGTATAGGGAGAACTAGTACCGAGACCCAGTACTTC. Based on the CDR3 plus reference TRBV19 and TRBJ2-5, the full variable domain is DGGITQSPKYLFRKEGQNVTLSCEQNLNHDAMYWYRQDPGQGLRLIYYSQIVNDFQKGDIAEGYSVSREKKESFPLTVTSAQKNPTAFYLCASSIGRTSTETQYFGPGTRLLVL.

The chain carries TRBV5-6 and TRBJ2-1; tentative D call: TRBD1 (5 bases). The CDR3 is made up of 16 amino acids. Germline loops: CDR1 SGHDT, CDR2 YYEEEE. Trimming stripped 0 bases from V and 4 bases from J, with 14 bases between. CDR3 in amino acids: CASSLEDNALYNEQFF. The CDR3 DNA follows: TGTGCCAGCAGCTTGGAGGACAACGCCCTGTACAATGAGCAGTTCTTC.

V is TRBV30 and J is TRBJ2-7, with D unresolved. Per germline, CDR1 GTSNPN and CDR2 SVGIG (reference sequence). V was trimmed by 0 bases and J by 5 bases, leaving 5 bases between them. This CDR3 region has 11 residues. CDR3 sequence: CAWSVGHEQYF. DNA of the CDR3: TGTGCCTGGAGTGTGGGCCACGAGCAGTACTTC.

The chain is built from TRBV4-1 and TRBJ2-3; 9 nucleotides agree with TRBD2. Trimming removed 3 bases from V and 6 bases from J; junction bases left unmatched: 10. The CDR3 consists of 16 residues. Germline CDR1 reads MGHRA; CDR2 reads YSYEKL. The CDR3 DNA is TGCGCCAGCAGCCAGGGCGGGAGGGGCAGGATGGATACGCAGTATTTT. This gives the protein CASSQGGRGRMDTQYF.

The rearrangement uses TRBV6-5 and TRBJ2-3; no clear D gene. V gave up 0 bases and J gave up 1 base, with 8 bases separating them. Germline values: CDR1 MNHEY, CDR2 SVGAGI. The CDR3 extends over 15 amino acids. CDR3 sequence: CASSYSTTRTDTQYF. CDR3 sequence (DNA): TGTGCCAGCAGTTACTCCACTACGCGCACAGATACGCAGTATTTT.

This clone showed up just once. This chain uses TRBV25-1 with TRBJ2-3; the D gene is possibly TRBD2 (6 bases). V lost 4 bases and J 6 bases, leaving 8 bases between the germline ends. CDR3 length: 12 amino acids. Per germline, CDR1 MGHDK and CDR2 SYGVNS. CDR3 sequence reads: CASSGGDDTQYF. In DNA, the CDR3 is TGTGCCAGCAGTGGCGGGGATGATACGCAGTATTTT.

V usage is TRBV7-9 and J usage is TRBJ2-1; D remains ambiguous. The CDR3 spans 12 residues. Germline CDR1 and CDR2: SEHNR and FQNEAQ (reference sequence). V was pared by 0 bases and J by 10 bases, with 7 bases between. CDR3 bases: TGTGCCAGCAGCTTAGCGTCTGAGGAGCAGTTCTTC. Translated, it gives CASSLASEEQFF.

This chain links TRBV14 with TRBJ2-7, with TRBD1 matching over 7 bases. J lost 1 base, V lost 4 bases, and 4 bases had no gene match. Germline CDR1 SGHDN, CDR2 FVKESK. This CDR3 has 14 amino acids. The CDR3 spells CASSRQGGSYEQYF. CDR3 DNA: TGTGCCAGCAGCCGACAGGGTGGGTCCTACGAGCAGTACTTC.

The rearrangement uses TRBV6-2 or TRBV6-3 and TRBJ2-2; D remains unclear. Deletions cut 2 bases from V and 6 bases from J, with 7 bases between. This CDR3 region has 13 residues. CDR1 and CDR2 from the germline V gene are MNHEY and SVGEGT. The CDR3 DNA reads as TGTGCCAGCAGTTACACTTCGGCCGGGGAGCTGTTTTTT. It yields the protein CASSYTSAGELFF.

This chain uses TRBV5-1 with TRBJ1-1, with D perhaps matching TRBD1 (5 bases). Germline CDR1 SGHRS, CDR2 YFSETQ. The CDR3 spans 13 residues. Trimming left V 1 base short and J 3 bases short, with 7 bases between. The CDR3 protein is CASSLKGDTEAFF. The CDR3 nucleotides are TGCGCCAGCAGCTTGAAAGGGGACACTGAAGCTTTCTTT.

This chain uses TRBV10-3 with TRBJ1-2; maybe TRBD1 (6 bases). Deletions cut 7 bases from V and 2 bases from J, with 17 bases between. Looked up from germline, CDR1 is ENHRY and CDR2 is SYGVKD. CDR3 length: 15 amino acids. CDR3 region: CAITLDRNFNYGYTF. In DNA form, the CDR3 reads TGTGCCATCACCTTGGACAGAAACTTCAACTATGGCTACACCTTC.

V is TRBV5-4 and J is TRBJ1-2; possibly TRBD1 for D (6 bases). Germline V gives CDR1 SGHNT, CDR2 YYREEE (reference sequence). Trimming removed 3 bases at V and 1 base at J, with 13 bases between. The CDR3 totals 15 residues. CDR3 sequence (DNA): TGTGCCAGCAGCTGGGGGACACGGATTAACTATGGCTACACCTTC. It specifies CASSWGTRINYGYTF.

The genes are TRBV27 and TRBJ2-2; 9 bases match TRBD2. This CDR3 spans 15 amino acids. Germline CDR1 MNHEY, CDR2 SMNVEV (reference sequence). V trimming: 5 bases; J trimming: 5 bases; junction bases outside the gene matches: 6. The DNA of the CDR3 is TGTGCCAGCAGTGCCTTAGCGGGAGTGACCGGGGAGCTGTTTTTT. Protein sequence: CASSALAGVTGELFF.

The chain carries TRBV29-1 and TRBJ2-7, with 12 bases lining up with TRBD2. This CDR3 contains 13 residues. Trimming cost V 6 bases and J 7 bases; bases outside gene matches: 7. Germline values: CDR1 SQVTM, CDR2 ANQGSEA. The DNA of the CDR3 is TGCAGCGTCCGGACTAGCGGGATGGATGAGCAGTACGTC. This gives the protein CSVRTSGMDEQYV.